This record concerns one T cell receptor (beta chain) sequence. Its cognate antigen is unknown. Use of 60 Vbeta and 13 Jbeta primers characterized the PCR. Repertoires were generated with immunoSEQ multiplex PCR, while TCRdb's copy carries only in-frame clones and drops some. The table has 130,000 to 150,000 clones, about 79% seen once. These data originate in a study of cytomegalovirus exposure and HLA in healthy donors. Study context: Early released data comprised 80 million or so unique TCRs from HLA-typed donors.

Whole-study results and caveats: In a later analysis, most CMV-associated TCR beta chains appeared HLA-restricted.

Trimming took 4 bases from V and 2 from J, leaving 12 bases between them. The CDR3 runs to 14 residues. Germline CDR1 and CDR2: MNHNS and SASEGT. This sequence was found in a woman aged 25 to 39 in good health and CMV-seronegative. The specimen sequenced was PBMCs. V gene TRBV6-1 combines with J gene TRBJ2-7, with D possibly being TRBD1 (6 bases). Here the CDR3 DNA reads TGTGCCAGCAGTGGGGGAACAGGGACCTACGAGCAGTACTTC. This translates into CASSGGTGTYEQYF.